Below, one TCR beta chain is given with its context. Its recognized antigen is unknown. The input lacks base qualities; no much larger clone sits a single base away. Using the deep immunoSEQ assay, TCR CDR3 regions were amplified from genomic DNA by multiplex PCR. Extracted genomic DNA from each cell subset was spread evenly across all wells of several immunoSEQ 96-well plates, with each plate serving as a replicate. For unsorted PBMC, approximately 310 ng genomic DNA, equal to 30,000 or so T cell genomes, was loaded into each replicate PCR. Ten immunoSEQ deep assay plates were used to sequence unsorted PBMC genomic DNA. Purified libraries were measured with a Qubit 3.0 fluorometer, size-checked on a Bioanalyzer 2100, and measured again with the KAPA Library Quantification kit. A separate single-read 150-cycle Illumina NextSeq 550 flow cell was used to sequence each immunoSEQ 96-well plate. Concerning the study's data processing: Because only junctional sequences without quality scores were contained in the immunoSEQ output, filtering matching that applied to full-length reads could not be performed. To assign V/J genes and CDR3, sequences were annotated against IMGT germline references using PyIR, a Python wrapper for IgBLAST v1.9. Reads were filtered out if the reads had weak V/J assignments (E-value above 1e-6), no CDR3, stop codons, out-of-frame junctions, or ambiguous translated residues. V3J clonotypes were defined by identical inferred V gene, J gene, and CDR3 amino acid sequence. To compute the percentage overlap between repertoires, the number of shared unique clonotypes was divided by the size of the smaller repertoire. RTK rarefaction, the Chao1 estimator, and Recon v2.1 estimates of unobserved clonotypes were used to assess repertoire richness. TCRdb limited this immuneACCESS table to in-frame rearrangements with V and J called. A share of clones is missing; checked studies link under half to unresolved V genes, and the rest is unexplained. The V and J calls and clone size are taken from that table; D and trimming were inferred from the DNA. The sample data list about 500,000 clones, and more than 70% of these were observed just once. Clones ranked in the top ten supply approximately 12% of the sample.

This sample was included in a study of shared clonotypes between healthy human individuals (dated by TCRdb to 2018 to 2020). Context from the whole study: A couple of women and a few men aged 18 to 49 years were included in the cohort. Leukapheresis yielded between about 0.9 and 8.9 billion PBMCs per donor. To estimate repertoire size and how much clonotype sharing occurs between individuals, the study deeply sequenced the blood TCR repertoires of five healthy adults. Libraries were prepared and TCR repertoires were sequenced by different laboratories using diverse techniques, in order to increase sequencing depth and limit assay-specific biases. Here is what the overall study found, with its caveats: Only blood was sampled, and tissue TCR repertoires likely differ from those in blood. Pairwise subsampling indicated that sequencing depth was expected to affect the degree of clonotype sharing among donors. The small number of donors limited the genetic and exposure-history diversity represented.

The donors were healthy, HIV-negative adults who had no recently reported acute infections or vaccinations. Every donor was a Caucasian adult living in Nashville, Tennessee, USA. For unsorted samples, 100 million or so PBMCs were counted, and genomic DNA was extracted using the QIAamp DNA Blood Mini kit. Blood was obtained by leukapheresis, after which PBMCs were separated by Ficoll-Histopaque density gradient centrifugation and cryopreserved in liquid nitrogen vapor phase. Per the germline V gene (reference sequence), SEHNR is the CDR1 and FQNEAQ is the CDR2. Trimming costs V 5 bases and J 4 bases, and their ends lie 17 bases apart. The CDR3 sequence holds 15 residues, the cysteine and phenylalanine included. Only CDR3 DNA is held: 45 bases, read in frame from base 1.

Sequenced input: PBMCs. In this chain, TRBV7-9 is recombined with TRBJ1-1, with a tentative D gene TRBD1 over 5 matching bases. This TCR was recovered from a woman aged 40-49 years in good health. Some clones in this sample may be carry-over from other donors' samples. The nucleotide sequence reads as follows: TGTGCCAGCAGCCCGGGCGGGGGTTGGGCCACTGAAGCTTTCTTT. It translates to CASSPGGGWATEAFF.